This is a list of T cell receptor beta chains from one sample in a study of cytomegalovirus exposure and HLA in healthy donors. The repertoire was sequenced with immunoSEQ multiplex PCR; TCRdb's copy has only in-frame clones and lacks some. The table records some 130,000 clones, about 66% of them present only once. Sequenced material: PBMCs. These receptors all come from a man aged 25 to 40 in good health and CMV-seropositive. Each CDR3 is given with its conserved first and last residue. D genes are given only for firm matches. Size values are once, few and many counts, or a class for expanded clones, and some rows have none.

abundance | j_gene | v_gene | d_gene | CDR3aa | CDR3nt
NA | TRBJ1-2 | TRBV7-9 | TRBD1 | CASTPGGDSRSRGYGYTF | TGTGCCAGCACCCCCGGGGGGGACAGTCGTTCCCGGGGCTATGGCTACACCTTC
NA | TRBJ1-1 | TRBV5-1 | NA | CASSPQDGQGTEAFF | TGCGCCAGCAGCCCTCAAGACGGGCAGGGCACTGAAGCTTTCTTT
once | TRBJ2-3 | TRBV6-5 | NA | CASSQSRPTDTQYF | TGTGCCAGCAGTCAATCCAGGCCCACAGATACGCAGTATTTT
NA | TRBJ1-2 | TRBV9 | NA | CASSVDRAGAYGYTF | TGTGCCAGCAGCGTAGACAGGGCAGGGGCCTATGGCTACACCTTC
NA | TRBJ2-7 | TRBV7-9 | NA | CASSLFSEQYF | TGTGCCAGCAGCCTATTCTCCGAGCAGTACTTC
NA | TRBJ2-5 | TRBV10-3 | TRBD2 | CAISEGLAFFQETQYF | TGTGCCATCAGTGAGGGACTAGCCTTTTTCCAAGAGACCCAGTACTTC
NA | TRBJ2-6 | TRBV10-2 | TRBD1 | CASSGPDRAGANVLTF | TGCGCCAGCAGTGGTCCCGACAGGGCTGGGGCCAACGTCCTGACTTTC
NA | TRBJ2-5 | TRBV5-1 | NA | CASSLSSTKETQYF | TGCGCCAGCAGCTTATCTAGTACTAAAGAGACCCAGTACTTC
NA | TRBJ2-7 | TRBV11-2 | NA | CASSLRTAYEQYF | TGTGCCAGCAGCTTACGGACAGCCTACGAGCAGTACTTC
few | TRBJ1-1 | TRBV4-2 | TRBD1 | CASSPTGENTEAFF | TGTGCCAGCAGCCCGACAGGGGAGAACACTGAAGCTTTCTTT
NA | TRBJ2-2 | TRBV9 | NA | CASSVYGGELFF | TGTGCCAGCAGCGTTTACGGCGGGGAGCTGTTTTTT